This TCR beta chain was profiled in a study of CD8 T cells in Susac syndrome. Sequencing of TCR beta was performed on blood CD8+ T cells and on blood CD4+ T cells. Diagnostic criteria for definite or probable disease, in their recently defined form, were met by the patients with Susac syndrome. General study findings and limits: Clonal expansion was not seen in any Susac syndrome CD4+ T cell repertoire.

Random-hexamer reverse transcription was applied to about 0.5 to 1 ug RNA. The authors amplified TCR beta CDR3 across 54 Vbeta and 13 Jbeta using immunoSEQ multiplex PCR. TCRdb reanalysed the immunoSEQ multiplex PCR reads using MiXCR and keeps one entry per CDR3 protein. The repertoire includes roughly 150,000 distinct CDR3 sequences, approximately 95% of them detected once, and over 0.075% sits in the top ten. About this clonotype: The antigen is not known.

V lost 4 bases and J lost 5; bases outside the gene matches: 2. This CDR3 region has 15 residues. Germline values: CDR1 LGHDT, CDR2 YNNKEL (reference sequence). Sequenced sample: CD4+ T cells from PBMCs. The chain recombines TRBV3-1 with TRBJ2-5; TRBD2 aligns across 15 bases. The clonotype comes from a human donor with Susac syndrome. The CDR3 coding sequence is TGTGCCAGCAGCCGTGGGACTAGCGGGGGGGAGACCCAGTACTTC. It translates to CASSRGTSGGETQYF.